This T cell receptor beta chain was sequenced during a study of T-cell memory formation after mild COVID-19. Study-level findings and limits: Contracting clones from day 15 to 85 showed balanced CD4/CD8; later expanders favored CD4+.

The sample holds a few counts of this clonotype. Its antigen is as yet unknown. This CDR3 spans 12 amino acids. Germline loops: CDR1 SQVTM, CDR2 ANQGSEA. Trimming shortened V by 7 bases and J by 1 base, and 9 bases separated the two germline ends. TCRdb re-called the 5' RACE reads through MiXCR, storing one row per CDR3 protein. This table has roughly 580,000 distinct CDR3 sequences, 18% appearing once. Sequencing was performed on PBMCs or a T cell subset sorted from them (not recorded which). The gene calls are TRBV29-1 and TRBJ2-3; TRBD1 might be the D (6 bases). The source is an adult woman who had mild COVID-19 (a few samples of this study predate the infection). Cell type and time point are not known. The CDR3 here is CSGGQRTDTQYF. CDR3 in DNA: TGCAGCGGGGGACAACGCACAGATACGCAGTATTTT.